This T cell receptor (beta chain) was sequenced during a study of shared clonotypes between healthy human individuals. Study-level results: Clonotype sharing among donors likely depends on sequencing depth.

For this clone: The antigen is not known. Distinct nucleotide sequences in the sample also encode this CDR3.

The authors ran the assay at deep level. Sequencing used immunoSEQ multiplex PCR; TCRdb keeps in-frame clones, though not all of them. The table lists over a million clones, approximately 96% of them singletons. Division of CD4+ cells produced a CD45RA+ naive subset and a CD45RA-negative memory subset. The V end lost 3 bases, the J end lost 7 bases, and 4 bases lay between the germline ends. CDR3 size: 11 residues. Germline CDR1 reads MDHEN; CDR2 reads SYDVKM. The specimen was naive CD4+ T cells sorted from blood. Described subset: CD45RA+ positively selected. The sequence was obtained from a man aged 25 to 40 in good health. The chain joins TRBV28 to TRBJ1-5; D is uncertain. CDR3 region: CASSLGQPQHF. The CDR3 coding sequence is TGTGCCAGCAGTTTGGGGCAGCCCCAGCATTTT.